The clone carrying this T cell receptor (beta chain) was observed once. Germline loops: CDR1 MNHNS, CDR2 SASEGT. The CDR3 covers 16 residues. V trimming: 1 base; J trimming: 3 bases; junction bases outside the gene matches: 3. Some clones are missing from TCRdb's copy, which holds only in-frame ones; the method was immunoSEQ multiplex PCR. This table holds 150,000 to 200,000 clones, 80% found once. The data belong to a study of blood T cell repertoires in COVID-19. Study as a whole: From T cells, B-cell-depleted T cells, or PBMCs came the material, which was cDNA or gDNA.

The study counted Cohort 3 donors as recovered given two negative PCRs, clearance, or symptom resolution. The sequencing sample was made of PBMCs or T cells enriched from blood (not recorded which). This sequence was found in a man aged 35 to 55 who had recovered from COVID-19. This sequence joins TRBV6-1 and TRBJ2-3, with 11 bases matching TRBD1. For the CDR3, the DNA is TGTGCCAGCAGTGAAGGCGGGACAGGGGGAACAGATACGCAGTATTTT. This codes for CASSEGGTGGTDTQYF.